This T cell receptor (beta chain) was identified in a study of T cell repertoires in ileal Crohn's disease. In the study overall: Median disease duration was approximately eight years; approximately 32% smoked at surgery. Every patient was operated on for stricturing (about 60%) or penetrating (around 40%) complications.

The CDR3 is 12 residues long. The V gene's germline CDR1 is MNHEY and CDR2 SMNVEV (reference sequence). Trimming shortened V by 4 bases and J by 5 bases, and 8 bases separated the two germline ends. Per sample, around 500 nanograms of biopsy DNA were TCRB immunosequenced. Produced via immunoSEQ multiplex PCR; TCRdb's table is partial and in-frame only. In the table there are roughly 29,000 clones, 80% of which are singletons. The chain links TRBV27 to TRBJ1-2; D might be TRBD1 (5 bases). What was sequenced was ileal tissue. The source is an adult with Crohn's disease. The CDR3 DNA sequence: TGTGCCAGCAGTTCTCAGGGATATGGCTACACCTTC. Its protein product is CASSSQGYGYTF.